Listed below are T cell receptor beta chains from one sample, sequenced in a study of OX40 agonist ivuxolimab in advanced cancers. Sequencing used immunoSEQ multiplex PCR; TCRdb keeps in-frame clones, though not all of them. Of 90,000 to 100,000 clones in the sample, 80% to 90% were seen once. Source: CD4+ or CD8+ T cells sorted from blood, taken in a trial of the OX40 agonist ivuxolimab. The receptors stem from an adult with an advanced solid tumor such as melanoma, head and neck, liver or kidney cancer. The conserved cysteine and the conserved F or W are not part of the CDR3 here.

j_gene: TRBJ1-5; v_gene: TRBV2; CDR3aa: ASSEAPQGRGQPQH
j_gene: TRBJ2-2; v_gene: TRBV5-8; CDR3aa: ATRADRVRNTGELF
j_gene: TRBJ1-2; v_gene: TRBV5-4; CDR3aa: ASSAAGQYYGYT
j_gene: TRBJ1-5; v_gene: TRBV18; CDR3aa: ASSIGDQPQH
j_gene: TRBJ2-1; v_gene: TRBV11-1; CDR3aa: ASSLAGGPWEQF
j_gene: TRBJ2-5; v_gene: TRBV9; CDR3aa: ASSGGLLGETQY
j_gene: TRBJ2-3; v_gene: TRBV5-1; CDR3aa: ASSLEGADTQY
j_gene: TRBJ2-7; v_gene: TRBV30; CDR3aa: AWSRIQGNYEQY
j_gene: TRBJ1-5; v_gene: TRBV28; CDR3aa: ASSRGSQPQH
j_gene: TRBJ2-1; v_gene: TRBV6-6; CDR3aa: ASRLAGGGPEQF
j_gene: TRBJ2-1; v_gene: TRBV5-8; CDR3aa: ASSPSGIPSNEQF
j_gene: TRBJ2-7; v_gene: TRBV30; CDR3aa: ASFPGGGSREQY
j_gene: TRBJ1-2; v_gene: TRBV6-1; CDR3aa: ASSGGQAPSDGYT
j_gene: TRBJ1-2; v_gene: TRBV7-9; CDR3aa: ASSLETVGGYT
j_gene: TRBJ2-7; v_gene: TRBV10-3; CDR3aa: AIRGESYEQY
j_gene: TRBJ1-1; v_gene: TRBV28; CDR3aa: ASTSGVGTEAF
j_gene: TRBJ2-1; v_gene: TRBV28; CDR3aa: ASTGGIRSSYNEQF
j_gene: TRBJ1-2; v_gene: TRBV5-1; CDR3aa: ASSPTGDYGYT
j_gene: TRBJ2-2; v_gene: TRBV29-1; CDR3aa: SVETGGTGELF
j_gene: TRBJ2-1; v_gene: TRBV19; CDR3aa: ASSGTSGSYNEQF
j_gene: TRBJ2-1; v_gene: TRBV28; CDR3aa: ASRGLAGGNNEQF
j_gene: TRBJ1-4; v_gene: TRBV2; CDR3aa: ASSSREAEKLF
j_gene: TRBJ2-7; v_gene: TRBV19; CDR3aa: ASSTGDRNYEQY
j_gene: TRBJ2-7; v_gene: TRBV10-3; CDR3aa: ATSWEDEQY
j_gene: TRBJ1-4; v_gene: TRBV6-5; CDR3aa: ASSRQGGGEKLF
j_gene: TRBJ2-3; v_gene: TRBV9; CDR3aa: ASSAGTSLSSDTQY
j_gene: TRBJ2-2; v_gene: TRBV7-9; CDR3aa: ASSSSGAGTGELF
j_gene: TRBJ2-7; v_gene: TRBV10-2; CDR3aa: ASTGTGISEQY
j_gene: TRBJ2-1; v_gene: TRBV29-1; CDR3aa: SVGREFSYNEQF
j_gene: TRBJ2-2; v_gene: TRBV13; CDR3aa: ASSLSGGELF
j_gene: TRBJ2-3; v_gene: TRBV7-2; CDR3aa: ASSLGTSGITDTQY
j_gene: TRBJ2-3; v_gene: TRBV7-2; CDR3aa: ASAVNQHSTDTQY
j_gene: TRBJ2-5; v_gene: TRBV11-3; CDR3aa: ASSLGLGNGVGETQY
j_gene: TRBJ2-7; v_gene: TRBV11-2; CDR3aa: ASSSHPGTTAEQY
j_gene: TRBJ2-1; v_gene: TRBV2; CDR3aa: ASSFLAGGKQDEQF
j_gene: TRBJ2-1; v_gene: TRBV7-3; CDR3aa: ASSLAGGYNEQF
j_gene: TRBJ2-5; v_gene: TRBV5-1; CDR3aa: ASSLVGLAGAGQETQY
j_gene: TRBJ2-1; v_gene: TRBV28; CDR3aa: ASSSGTSGAIVEQF
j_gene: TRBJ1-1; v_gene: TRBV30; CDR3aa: AWLRLGNTEAF
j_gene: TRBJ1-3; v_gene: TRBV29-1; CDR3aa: SASQGSGNTIY
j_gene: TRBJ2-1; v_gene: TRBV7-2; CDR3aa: ASSSLAGPPF
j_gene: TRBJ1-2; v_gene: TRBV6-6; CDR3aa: ASSYGTGGVSGYT
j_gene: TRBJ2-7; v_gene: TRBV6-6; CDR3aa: ASSYQEPYEQY
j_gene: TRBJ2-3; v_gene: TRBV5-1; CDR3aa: ASSLTGDTQY
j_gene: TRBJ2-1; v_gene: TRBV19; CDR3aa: ASSIVSGIYNEQF
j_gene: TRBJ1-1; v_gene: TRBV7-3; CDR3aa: ASSLKGGTEAF
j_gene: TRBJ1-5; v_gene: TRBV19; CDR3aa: ASSPGRSQPQH
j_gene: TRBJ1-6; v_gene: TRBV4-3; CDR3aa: ASSVEGAYNSPLH
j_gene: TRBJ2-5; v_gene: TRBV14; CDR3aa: ASSQARVTQY
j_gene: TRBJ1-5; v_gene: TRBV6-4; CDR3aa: ASRRDRDSNQPQH
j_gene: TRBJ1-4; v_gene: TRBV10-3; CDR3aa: AISGQANEKLF
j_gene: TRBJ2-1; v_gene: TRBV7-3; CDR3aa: ASSSSEYNEQF
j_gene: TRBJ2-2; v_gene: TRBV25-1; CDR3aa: ASSAGQNTGELF
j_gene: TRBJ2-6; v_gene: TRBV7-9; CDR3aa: ASSPPGAGASGANVLT
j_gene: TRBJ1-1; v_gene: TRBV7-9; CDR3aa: ASSLTQNTEAF
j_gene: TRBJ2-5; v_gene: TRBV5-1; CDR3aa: ASRQVGETQY
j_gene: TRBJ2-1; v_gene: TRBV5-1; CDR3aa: ASSLSSGRAENEQF